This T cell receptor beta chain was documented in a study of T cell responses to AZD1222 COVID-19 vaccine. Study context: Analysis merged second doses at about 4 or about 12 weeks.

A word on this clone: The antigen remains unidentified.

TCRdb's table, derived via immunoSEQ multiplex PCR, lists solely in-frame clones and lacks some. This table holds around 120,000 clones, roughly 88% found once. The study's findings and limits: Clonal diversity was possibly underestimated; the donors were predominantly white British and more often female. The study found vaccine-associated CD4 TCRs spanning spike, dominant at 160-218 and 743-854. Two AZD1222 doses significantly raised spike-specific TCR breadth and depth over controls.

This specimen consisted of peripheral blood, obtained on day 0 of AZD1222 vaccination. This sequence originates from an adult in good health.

This CDR3 reads CASSQIGDGREQYF. The CDR3 nucleotides read TGCGCCAGCAGCCAGATAGGGGACGGTCGCGAGCAGTACTTC. V is TRBV4-1 and J is TRBJ2-7; either TRBD1 or TRBD2 may fit D (5 bases each). This CDR3 contains 14 residues. Germline V gene sequence: CDR1 MGHRA, CDR2 YSYEKL. V dropped 3 bases and J dropped 6 bases, with 15 bases sitting between them.